This TCR beta chain came from a study of Ad26.COV2.S vaccination and SARS-CoV-2 variants. Libraries were prepared by immunoSEQ multiplex PCR; TCRdb keeps only in-frame clonotypes and omits some of them. The sample yields some 340,000 clones, about 85% seen once. Trimming removed 2 bases from V and 4 bases from J, with 10 bases in between. CDR1 and CDR2 from the germline V gene are LNHDA and SQIVND (reference sequence). This CDR3 has 14 residues. Noted treatment: some 20 received Ad26.COV2.S at low or high dose, single or two shots; roughly five received placebo; per-sample allocation not given. Day 63 following the first vaccine or placebo injection was when the samples were taken. Boston hosted the donor, who was an adult aged 18-55 years.

The receptor comes from a person aged 18-60 years who received the Ad26.COV2.S COVID-19 vaccine or a placebo. V and J are TRBV19 and TRBJ2-3; D possibly corresponds to TRBD2 (6 bases). The sample in question was peripheral blood, obtained in a trial of Ad26.COV2.S vaccine versus placebo. In nucleotides, the CDR3 is TGTGCCAGTAGTATACAGGAGGGCTCAGATACGCAGTATTTT. Translation gives CASSIQEGSDTQYF.